This entry is about one T cell receptor beta chain. The target antigen is unknown. CDR3 length equals 14 residues. J was trimmed by 4 bases and V by 6 bases; bases with no gene match: 11. Germline CDR1 reads DFQATT; CDR2 reads SNEGSKA (reference sequence). A sample-barcoded 5' primer and a J-beta primer mix were used in a second PCR of roughly 7 to 12 cycles. TCRdb reprocessed the 5' RACE reads with MiXCR, giving one entry per CDR3 protein. Here the sample spans around 1.5 million distinct CDR3 sequences, 40% to 50% being singletons. This specimen comes from a study of blood T cells in healthy people across ages. Study-wide points: Total diversity from one million sequenced T cells was likely underestimated. Higher diversity, along with more naive CD4+ cells, distinguished long-lived donors from aged donors.

Specimen: blood. The clonotype was recovered from a woman aged 18-30 years in good health. The chain employs TRBV20-1 and TRBJ1-2; 7 bases match TRBD1. Here the CDR3 reads CSAEKGGAGYGYTF. The CDR3 region has the DNA TGCAGTGCGGAAAAAGGGGGCGCCGGCTATGGCTACACCTTC.